The TCR beta chain described here comes from a study of Graves' ophthalmopathy and Graves' hyperthyroidism. Points from the study as a whole: The model forecast ophthalmopathy progression, reaching under 71% sensitivity and 72% to 80% specificity. Blood also contained most of the expanded thyroid clonotypes above 0.001 frequency.

The TCR beta CDR3 regions underwent amplification from RNA transcripts. HTBI-primed first-round RT-PCR preceded second-round multiplex PCR. One entry per CDR3 protein, called by TCRdb with MiXCR from the multiplex PCR reads. This table holds about 620,000 distinct CDR3 sequences, approximately 22% found once. This clonotype has ten or more counts. The antigen is unknown. The receptor was derived from a woman aged 18-29 years with stable Graves' hyperthyroidism. Some clones in this sample may be carry-over from other donors' samples. Sequenced material: peripheral blood.

The CDR3 nucleotides are TGTGCCAGTAGGTCATACTATGGCTACACCTTC. Its protein product is CASRSYYGYTF. V is TRBV19 and J is TRBJ1-2; D is unclear. Trimming took off 6 bases at V and 3 bases at J, with 5 bases between the two ends. The CDR3 covers 11 residues. Germline CDR1 is LNHDA and CDR2 is SQIVND (reference sequence).